This passage covers 8 T cell receptor beta chains from one sample sequenced in a study of T cell responses to AZD1222 COVID-19 vaccine. Produced via immunoSEQ multiplex PCR; TCRdb's table is partial and in-frame only. The data contain approximately 190,000 clones, 90% to 95% of them seen just once; the ten biggest clones take up roughly 8.4%. The input for sequencing was peripheral blood, taken on day 0 of AZD1222 vaccination. These receptors were obtained from an adult in good health.

This clone was detected only once. This chain links TRBV4-2 with TRBJ1-1, with no clear D. The germline V gene encodes CDR1 LGHNA and CDR2 YNFKEQ. Deletions cut 2 bases from V and 1 base from J, with 11 bases between. This CDR3 contains 15 residues. Here the CDR3 DNA reads TGTGCCAGCAGCCAATTTACTAGGGCGAACACTGAAGCTTTCTTT. This gives the protein CASSQFTRANTEAFF.

In this sample, this clone turned up a few times. The chain has TRBV14 and TRBJ2-7, with D unclear. Trimming removed 1 base from V and 3 bases from J, with 13 bases in between. The germline gives CDR1 SGHDN, CDR2 FVKESK. The CDR3 loop spans 15 amino acids. The CDR3 DNA reads TGTGCCAGCAGCCAAGTTACCGATAAATTCTACGAGCAGTACTTC. Its translation is CASSQVTDKFYEQYF.

This rearrangement joins TRBV29-1 to TRBJ1-1, with 7 bases matching TRBD1. V lost 4 bases, J lost 12 bases, and 5 bases stayed unmatched. CDR1 is SQVTM, CDR2 ANQGSEA, per germline. There are 10 residues in the CDR3. CDR3 sequence (DNA): TGCAGCGTTGGGGACAGCCTTACTTTCTTT. It translates to CSVGDSLTFF. Full variable domain (remainder filled in from reference TRBV29-1 and TRBJ1-1): SAVISQKPSRDICQRGTSLTIQCQVDSQVTMMFWYRQQPGQSLTLIATANQGSEATYESGFVIDKFPISRPNLTFSTLTVSNMSPEDSSIYLCSVGDSLTFFGQGTRLTVV.

V is TRBV28 and J is TRBJ1-5, with 7 bases aligning to TRBD1. The V segment lost 3 bases and the J segment 6 bases; nucleotides outside the gene matches: 5. Germline V gene sequence: CDR1 MDHEN, CDR2 SYDVKM. CDR3 length: 14 amino acids. Written as DNA, the CDR3 is TGTGCCAGCAGTTTCAGAAGGGGGCCTCAGCCCCAGCATTTT. It is translated as CASSFRRGPQPQHF.

V usage is TRBV7-9 and J usage is TRBJ2-1; 13 positions agree with TRBD2. The CDR3 extends over 18 amino acids. V shed 5 bases, J shed 8 bases, and the junction held 15 bases outside the gene matches. Germline lookup yields CDR1 SEHNR and CDR2 FQNEAQ (reference sequence). The CDR3 region is CASSPGTSGRAGIDEQFF. The CDR3 coding sequence is TGTGCCAGCAGCCCGGGCACTAGCGGGAGGGCGGGGATAGATGAGCAGTTCTTC.

The chain employs TRBV4-2 and TRBJ1-5; TRBD1 is a possible D gene (6 bases). V was cut by 4 bases and J by 5 bases, with 24 bases left in between. CDR1 and CDR2 from the germline V gene are LGHNA and YNFKEQ. CDR3 length: 18 residues. Here the CDR3 reads CASSPLPPSLQGHQPQHF. The CDR3 DNA reads TGTGCCAGCAGCCCCCTGCCCCCCTCACTACAGGGACATCAGCCCCAGCATTTT.

This sequence joins TRBV10-3 and TRBJ2-2, with TRBD2 matching 8 bases. This CDR3 spans 16 amino acids. J was trimmed by 6 bases and V by 6 bases; bases with no gene match: 12. CDR1 is ENHRY and CDR2 is SYGVKD in the germline V gene. CDR3 bases: TGTGCCATCAGAGTACGGAGCGGGAGTATAGCCGGGGAGCTGTTTTTT. Translating it yields CAIRVRSGSIAGELFF.

The chain carries TRBV30 and TRBJ1-1, with D uncertain. The V and J ends lost 4 bases and 3 bases respectively, with 9 bases between them. The CDR3 sequence is 12 residues long. Germline lookup yields CDR1 GTSNPN and CDR2 SVGIG (reference sequence). CDR3 nucleotides: TGTGCCTGGAAAGAGGGTTACACTGAAGCTTTCTTT. It translates to CAWKEGYTEAFF.